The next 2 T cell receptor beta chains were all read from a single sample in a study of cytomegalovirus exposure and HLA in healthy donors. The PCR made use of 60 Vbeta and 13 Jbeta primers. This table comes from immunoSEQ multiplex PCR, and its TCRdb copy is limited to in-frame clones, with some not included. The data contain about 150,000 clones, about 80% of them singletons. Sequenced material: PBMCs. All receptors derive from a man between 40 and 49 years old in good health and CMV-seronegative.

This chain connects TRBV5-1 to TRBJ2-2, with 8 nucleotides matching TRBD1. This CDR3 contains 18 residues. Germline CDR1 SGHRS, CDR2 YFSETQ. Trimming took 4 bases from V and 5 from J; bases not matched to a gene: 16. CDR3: CASSPEGQGARRTGELFF. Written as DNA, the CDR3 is TGCGCCAGCAGCCCGGAGGGCCAGGGGGCGAGGCGGACCGGGGAGCTGTTTTTT.

The CDR3 loop is CAVSGTGGPGAYIQYF. As DNA, the CDR3 is TGTGCCGTGTCGGGGACGGGGGGCCCGGGGGCTTACATTCAGTACTTC. The gene calls are TRBV30 and TRBJ2-4, with D perhaps TRBD2 (7 bases). The V end lost 8 bases, the J end lost 8 bases, and 28 bases lay between the germline ends. Germline V gene sequence: CDR1 GTSNPN, CDR2 SVGIG (reference sequence). The CDR3 has 16 amino acids.